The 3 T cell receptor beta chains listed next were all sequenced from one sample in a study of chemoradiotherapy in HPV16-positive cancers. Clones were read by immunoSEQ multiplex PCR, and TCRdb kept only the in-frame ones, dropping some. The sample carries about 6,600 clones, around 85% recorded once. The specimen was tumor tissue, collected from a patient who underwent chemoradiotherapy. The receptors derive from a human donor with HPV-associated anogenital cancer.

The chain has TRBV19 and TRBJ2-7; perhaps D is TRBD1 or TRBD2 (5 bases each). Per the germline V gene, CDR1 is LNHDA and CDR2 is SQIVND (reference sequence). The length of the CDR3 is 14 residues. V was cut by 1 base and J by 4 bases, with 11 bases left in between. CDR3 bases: TGTGCCAGTAGTATAGGGAAGGGACCTTACGAGCAGTACTTC. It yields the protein CASSIGKGPYEQYF.

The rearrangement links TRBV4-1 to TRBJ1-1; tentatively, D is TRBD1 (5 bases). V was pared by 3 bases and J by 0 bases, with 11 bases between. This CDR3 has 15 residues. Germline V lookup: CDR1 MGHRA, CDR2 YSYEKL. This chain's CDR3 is CASSQGRALNTEAFF. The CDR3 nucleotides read TGCGCCAGCAGCCAGGGCAGGGCGCTGAACACTGAAGCTTTCTTT.

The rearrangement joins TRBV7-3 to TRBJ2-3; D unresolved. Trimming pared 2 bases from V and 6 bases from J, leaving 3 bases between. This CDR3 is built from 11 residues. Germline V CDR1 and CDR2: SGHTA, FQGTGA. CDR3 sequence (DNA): TGTGCCAGCAGCTTACACGATACGCAGTATTTT. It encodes CASSLHDTQYF.